The 26 T cell receptor beta chains in this list originate from one sample, sequenced in a study of early T cells in non-severe SARS-CoV-2 infection (dated by TCRdb to the early 2020s). The library came from 5' RACE. The data were produced on a NextSeq 500. TCRdb's own reprocessing of the public reads used fastp at Q25 and MiXCR and kept productive beta chains. Here each entry gathers all rows of one CDR3 protein and keeps the most common genes and DNA. In all, the sample holds 85,000 to 95,000 distinct CDR3 sequences, and roughly 17% of those were seen once. In total, the top ten clones hold 5.1% of the sample. Sequencing used whole blood, obtained at baseline. The source is an adult who was a healthcare worker with PCR-confirmed SARS-CoV-2 infection or an uninfected control (not recorded which).

This clonotype was seen only a few times. This clone may be a read error of a much larger clone one base away. This chain joins TRBV6-4 and TRBJ2-3; TRBD2 might be the D (6 bases). Germline loops: CDR1 MRHNA, CDR2 SNTAGT. Trimming shortened V by 2 bases and J by 0 bases, and 6 bases separated the two germline ends. The CDR3 is made up of 14 amino acids. The CDR3 DNA sequence: TGTGCCAGCAGTGACGGGACTAGCACAGATACGCAGTATTTT. Translated, it gives CASSDGTSTDTQYF.

The chain uses TRBV28 and TRBJ2-3, with a tentative D call TRBD1 (6 bases). V was pared by 6 bases and J by 2 bases, with 12 bases between. The CDR3 sequence is 14 residues long. In germline, CDR1 is MDHEN, CDR2 SYDVKM. CDR3 residues: CASSSDSTTDTQYF. The CDR3 DNA follows: TGTGCCAGCAGCTCGGACAGCACCACAGATACGCAGTATTTT.

Many counts were recorded for this clonotype. This rearrangement joins TRBV20-1 to TRBJ2-7, with D tentatively TRBD1 (5 bases). V lost 2 bases, J lost 7 bases, and 12 bases lay in between. This CDR3 has 12 amino acids. Germline CDR1 reads DFQATT; CDR2 reads SNEGSKA (reference sequence). CDR3 sequence: CSARKQGHEQYF. CDR3 sequence (DNA): TGCAGTGCTAGAAAGCAGGGCCATGAGCAGTACTTC.

The chain couples TRBV29-1 to TRBJ2-1; D may correspond to TRBD1 or TRBD2 (5 bases each). This CDR3 is built from 13 residues. CDR1 and CDR2 (germline): SQVTM, ANQGSEA. The ends were cut back, 4 bases at V and 9 bases at J, with 16 bases in the middle. CDR3 in amino acids: CSVVLPGRSEQFF. The CDR3, as DNA: TGCAGCGTTGTTTTGCCGGGACGTTCTGAGCAGTTCTTC.

The rearrangement links TRBV6-6 to TRBJ1-2, with unresolved D. Germline V gene data show CDR1 as MNHNY and CDR2 as SVGAGI (reference sequence). Trimming cost V 0 bases and J 5 bases, with 16 bases left between them. This CDR3 contains 16 residues. The CDR3 DNA reads TGTGCCAGCAGTTACTCGGCAGGCCTCGTTCCTTATGGCTACACCTTC. It is translated as CASSYSAGLVPYGYTF.

In its sample, this clonotype was seen many times. V and J are TRBV20-1 and TRBJ2-7; D gene ambiguous. Deletions cut 0 bases from V and 0 bases from J, with 9 bases between. The CDR3 totals 14 residues. Germline lookup yields CDR1 DFQATT and CDR2 SNEGSKA (reference sequence). The CDR3 sequence is CSAREPRDSYEQYF. The DNA for the CDR3 is TGCAGTGCTAGAGAGCCCCGAGACTCCTACGAGCAGTACTTC.

In this sample, this clonotype turned up many times. This chain uses TRBV11-2 with TRBJ2-2; 10 nucleotides line up with TRBD2. V dropped 3 bases and J dropped 7; count of bases not matched to a gene: 5. Per germline, CDR1 SGHAT and CDR2 FQNNGV. The CDR3 contains 15 residues. In nucleotides, the CDR3 is TGTGCCAGCAGCTTTAAGCGGGAGGGCTTCGGGGAGCTGTTTTTT. Protein sequence: CASSFKREGFGELFF.

This clonotype was observed a handful of times. J is TRBJ1-2 and V is TRBV20-1; 9 nucleotides agree with TRBD1. Germline lookup yields CDR1 DFQATT and CDR2 SNEGSKA (reference sequence). The CDR3 is 12 residues long. The CDR3 sequence: CRAEGQGEGYTF. CDR3 nucleotide sequence: TGCAGGGCCGAGGGACAGGGAGAGGGCTACACCTTC.

This clonotype has more than one count but fewer than ten. The chain combines TRBV12-3 or TRBV12-4 with TRBJ1-5, with D tentatively TRBD1 (5 bases). V lost 0 bases, J lost 6 bases, and 18 bases lay in between. The CDR3 consists of 17 residues. The CDR3 region has the DNA TGTGCCAGCAGTTTAGCGGGCCTTCAGGGTATATTTCAGCCCCAGCATTTT. The encoded protein is CASSLAGLQGIFQPQHF.

This clonotype has at least ten counts. The genes are TRBV20-1 and TRBJ1-4; D is unclear. V lost 1 base to trimming and J lost 8 bases, with 14 bases between them. This CDR3 comprises 14 residues. The germline CDR1 and CDR2 sequences are DFQATT and SNEGSKA (reference sequence). In DNA form, the CDR3 reads TGCAGTGCTAGAGCTCCTCCCGACCCCGAAAAACTGTTTTTT. This gives the protein CSARAPPDPEKLFF.

The V call is TRBV5-1, the J call TRBJ2-7; maybe TRBD2 (6 bases). Trimming took 4 bases from V and 2 from J, leaving 16 bases between them. The CDR3 extends over 15 amino acids. Germline CDR1 is SGHRS and CDR2 is YFSETQ. CDR3: CASSGGGGGTYEQYF. In DNA, the CDR3 is TGCGCCAGCAGCGGCGGAGGTGGAGGGACCTACGAGCAGTACTTC. Supplemented by reference TRBV5-1 and TRBJ2-7, the full variable domain reads KAGVTQTPRYLIKTRGQQVTLSCSPISGHRSVSWYQQTPGQGLQFLFEYFSETQRNKGNFPGRFSGRQFSNSRSEMNVSTLELGDSALYLCASSGGGGGTYEQYFGPGTRLTVT.

The table lists this clonotype with a few counts. The V call is TRBV4-3, the J call TRBJ2-2, with TRBD2 matching over 7 bases. The CDR3 sequence is 17 residues long. Germline V gene lookup returns CDR1 LGHNA and CDR2 YSLEER. The J segment lost 5 bases and the V segment lost 1 base, leaving 10 bases of the junction unmatched. CDR3 amino acids: CASSQGDSSGLTGELFF. The DNA for the CDR3 is TGCGCCAGCAGCCAAGGAGATTCTAGCGGCCTGACCGGGGAGCTGTTTTTT.

This clonotype has more than one count but fewer than ten. This chain joins TRBV6-6 and TRBJ2-2; the D gene is possibly TRBD1 (6 bases). Germline V lookup: CDR1 MNHNY, CDR2 SVGAGI (reference sequence). Deletions cut 11 bases from V and 0 bases from J, with 13 bases between. There are 14 residues in the CDR3. CDR3 coding DNA: TGTGCCGGCACCGGGACAACGAACACCGGGGAGCTGTTTTTT. This translates into CAGTGTTNTGELFF.

This clonotype was observed at least ten times. This chain connects TRBV7-9 to TRBJ2-1; TRBD2 matches 12 bases. Trimming removed 4 bases from V and 15 bases from J; junction bases left unmatched: 13. The germline CDR1 and CDR2 sequences are SEHNR and FQNEAQ (reference sequence). CDR3 size: 15 residues. The CDR3 nucleotides read TGTGCCAGCAGCTCCACCATAGGACTAGCGGGAATGTGGTTCTTC. The encoded protein is CASSSTIGLAGMWFF. Using reference TRBV7-9 and TRBJ2-1 for the parts outside the CDR3, the full variable domain is DTGVSQNPRHKITKRGQNVTFRCDPISEHNRLYWYRQTLGQGPEFLTYFQNEAQLEKSRLLSDRFSAERPKGSFSTLEIQRTEQGDSAMYLCASSSTIGLAGMWFFGPGTRLTVL.

The sample holds many counts of this clonotype. The chain employs TRBV7-8 and TRBJ2-2; D ambiguous. Germline CDR1 is SGHVS and CDR2 is FQNEAQ. The CDR3 contains 18 residues. V was shortened by 2 bases and J by 4 bases, with 20 bases between the two germline ends. CDR3: CASSLIRWVGASTGELFF. The CDR3 coding sequence is TGTGCCAGCAGCTTAATTCGCTGGGTGGGCGCAAGCACCGGGGAGCTGTTTTTT.

V and J are TRBV7-2 and TRBJ2-7; TRBD2 agrees at 8 bases. The V gene end was trimmed by 5 bases and the J gene end by 4 bases; junction bases not matched to a gene: 7. The germline V gene has CDR1 SGHTA and CDR2 FQGNSA. CDR3 size: 14 residues. Written as DNA, the CDR3 is TGTGCCAGCAGCCGACGGACGGGAGGGTACGAGCAGTACTTC. It specifies CASSRRTGGYEQYF.

V is TRBV5-4 and J is TRBJ2-3, with D uncertain. V shed 2 bases and J shed 1 base, with 8 bases lying between them. The CDR3 runs to 14 residues. The germline V gene has CDR1 SGHNT and CDR2 YYREEE (reference sequence). CDR3 nucleotide sequence: TGTGCCAGCAGCTTTCAAGCAGGCACAGATACGCAGTATTTT. This gives the protein CASSFQAGTDTQYF. The full variable domain, in which reference TRBV5-4 and TRBJ2-3 provide the parts outside the CDR3, is ETGVTQSPTHLIKTRGQQVTLRCSSQSGHNTVSWYQQALGQGPQFIFQYYREEENGRGNFPPRFSGLQFPNYSSELNVNALELDDSALYLCASSFQAGTDTQYFGPGTRLTVL.

This clonotype has ten or more counts. The chain uses TRBV28 and TRBJ1-2; D ambiguous. V lost 4 bases, J lost 5 bases, and 8 bases lay in between. The germline CDR1 and CDR2 sequences are MDHEN and SYDVKM. This CDR3 spans 12 amino acids. Here the CDR3 reads CASSWEIYGYTF. Written as DNA, the CDR3 is TGTGCCAGCAGTTGGGAGATTTATGGCTACACCTTC.

The chain recombines TRBV20-1 with TRBJ2-7, with TRBD1 identical over 8 bases. V trimming: 1 base; J trimming: 6 bases; junction bases outside the gene matches: 11. The CDR3 runs to 15 residues. The V gene's germline CDR1 is DFQATT and CDR2 SNEGSKA (reference sequence). This CDR3 reads CSARVSGQVLGEQYF. In nucleotides, the CDR3 is TGCAGTGCTAGAGTCTCGGGACAGGTCTTAGGCGAGCAGTACTTC.

The rearrangement uses TRBV11-2 and TRBJ2-1; 9 bases line up with TRBD2. The CDR3 contains 14 residues. CDR1 is SGHAT, CDR2 FQNNGV, per germline. With V trimmed by 4 bases and J by 3 bases, 1 base remained unmatched. CDR3 loop: CASSSTSGYNEQFF. The CDR3 DNA sequence: TGTGCCAGCAGCTCGACTAGCGGCTACAATGAGCAGTTCTTC.

This clonotype has a handful of counts. The rearrangement joins TRBV11-2 to TRBJ2-7; 10 bases map to TRBD1. The CDR3 sequence is 14 residues long. With 7 bases clipped from V and 6 bases from J, the junction kept 9 bases outside the gene matches. Germline CDR1 reads SGHAT; CDR2 reads FQNNGV. The CDR3, as DNA: TGTGCCAGCACCCGGGACAGGGGCCTTGGCGAGCAGTACTTC. Encoded protein: CASTRDRGLGEQYF.

This clonotype was recorded a few times. J is TRBJ1-1 and V is TRBV20-1; tentatively, D is TRBD1 (6 bases). The V gene's germline CDR1 is DFQATT and CDR2 SNEGSKA (reference sequence). This CDR3 contains 12 residues. V lost 1 base and J 8 bases, leaving 11 bases between the germline ends. CDR3 nucleotide sequence: TGCAGTGCTAGAGTCTCAGGGGCAGAAGCTTTCTTT. Protein product: CSARVSGAEAFF.

This clonotype appeared once. The CDR3 is CASTGWTSYGYTF. CDR3 nucleotides: TGTGCCAGCACGGGCTGGACGAGCTATGGCTACACCTTC. The chain couples TRBV27 to TRBJ1-2; no reliable D call. The CDR3 extends over 13 amino acids. CDR1 and CDR2 (germline): MNHEY, SMNVEV (reference sequence). The V gene lost 7 bases and the J gene lost 4 bases, with 13 bases spanning the gap.

This clonotype was seen more than once but under ten times. V and J are TRBV7-9 and TRBJ2-3, with TRBD1 identical over 12 bases. Germline CDR1 is SEHNR and CDR2 is FQNEAQ (reference sequence). This CDR3 is built from 17 residues. J lost 6 bases, V lost 6 bases, and 13 bases had no gene match. The CDR3: CASRLTGTGGGRDTQYF. The CDR3 nucleotides are TGTGCCAGCAGGCTCACCGGGACAGGGGGCGGACGGGATACGCAGTATTTT. The full variable domain, with the rest looked up from reference TRBV7-9 and TRBJ2-3, is DTGVSQNPRHKITKRGQNVTFRCDPISEHNRLYWYRQTLGQGPEFLTYFQNEAQLEKSRLLSDRFSAERPKGSFSTLEIQRTEQGDSAMYLCASRLTGTGGGRDTQYFGPGTRLTVL.

This clonotype appeared a few times. The chain has TRBV28 and TRBJ2-7, with 8 nucleotides matching TRBD2. The CDR3 has 15 amino acids. CDR1 and CDR2 (germline): MDHEN, SYDVKM. The J segment lost 2 bases and the V segment lost 6 bases, leaving 9 bases of the junction unmatched. The CDR3 region is CASSHTSGGTYEQYF. The CDR3 DNA reads TGTGCCAGCAGCCACACTAGCGGAGGAACCTACGAGCAGTACTTC.

This clonotype has a count of ten or more. The J gene is TRBJ2-2, the V gene TRBV11-2, with 12 bases fitting TRBD2. The CDR3 is 16 amino acids. CDR1 and CDR2 from the germline V gene are SGHAT and FQNNGV. V trimming: 3 bases; J trimming: 6 bases; junction bases outside the gene matches: 5. CDR3 nucleotide sequence: TGTGCCAGCAGCTTGGGGACTAGCGGGTTCTCCGGGGAGCTGTTTTTT. Protein: CASSLGTSGFSGELFF.